This is a list of T cell receptor beta chains from one sample in a study of T cell repertoires in cytomegalovirus infection. These TCRs are of unknown antigen specificity. TCRdb re-derived calls from the reads in MiXCR, one entry per CDR3 protein. Here the sample spans about 770,000 distinct CDR3 sequences, 25% to 30% being singletons. The specimen was cultured CD8+ T cells from PBMCs, collected from culture after CMV antigen stimulation. The receptors were sampled from a human donor in good health (CMV status not recorded). Some clones in this sample may be carry-over from other donors' samples. The CDR3 runs from the conserved cysteine through the conserved F or W. The D gene is left open where the match is weak. Clone size appears in some rows only: once, few, many, or a class for an expanded clone.

d_call	clone_size	j_call	v_call	cdr3_aa	cdr3_nt
.	.	TRBJ2-1	TRBV27	CASSWAWGRTDNEQFF	TGTGCCAGCAGTTGGGCCTGGGGTAGAACGGACAATGAGCAGTTCTTC
.	many	TRBJ2-7	TRBV2	CASSMGLYYEQYF	TGTGCCAGCTCTATGGGTCTTTACTACGAGCAGTACTTC
.	few	TRBJ1-2	TRBV6-2/TRBV6-3	CASSYLGINYGYTF	TGTGCCAGCAGTTACCTGGGTATAAACTATGGCTACACCTTC
TRBD1	many	TRBJ1-5	TRBV7-2	CASSLGDRDNQPQHF	TGTGCCAGCAGCTTAGGTGACAGGGACAATCAGCCCCAGCATTTT
.	.	TRBJ2-7	TRBV6-5	CASSNYGGVAGEQYF	TGTGCCAGCAGCAACTATGGGGGTGTTGCTGGCGAGCAGTACTTC
.	few	TRBJ1-2	TRBV14	CASSQDGVSMRRGYGYTF	TGTGCCAGCAGCCAAGATGGTGTGTCCATGCGCCGGGGGTATGGCTACACCTTC
.	.	TRBJ1-5	TRBV12-3/TRBV12-4	CASSFSRGEQPQHF	TGTGCCAGCAGTTTCTCGAGGGGAGAGCAGCCCCAGCATTTT
.	.	TRBJ1-2	TRBV27	CASSLSQGADGYTF	TGTGCCAGCAGTTTATCCCAGGGAGCGGATGGCTACACCTTC
.	few	TRBJ1-1	TRBV7-2	CASSLGTGAVTEAFF	TGTGCCAGCAGCTTAGGGACCGGGGCAGTCACTGAAGCTTTCTTT
TRBD1	.	TRBJ2-5	TRBV6-1	CASSKRTGKGETQYF	TGTGCCAGCAGTAAAAGGACAGGGAAGGGAGAGACCCAGTACTTC
.	.	TRBJ1-5	TRBV5-5	CASSLYPDYGNQPQHF	TGTGCCAGCAGCTTGTATCCGGATTATGGCAATCAGCCCCAGCATTTT
TRBD2	many	TRBJ2-2	TRBV7-8	CASSPRLRTSGGLEGTGELFF	TGTGCCAGCAGCCCCAGGCTCCGGACTAGCGGGGGTCTAGAAGGAACCGGGGAGCTGTTTTTT
.	.	TRBJ2-2	TRBV4-3	CASSQAWLREAGELFF	TGCGCCAGCAGCCAAGCATGGCTGCGCGAGGCCGGGGAGCTGTTTTTT
.	.	TRBJ1-2	TRBV19	CASSPGWPLGYTF	TGTGCCAGTAGTCCAGGGTGGCCCCTTGGCTACACCTTC
.	many	TRBJ1-1	TRBV7-8	CASSLVAMNTEAFF	TGTGCCAGCAGCTTAGTCGCCATGAACACTGAAGCTTTCTTT
.	few	TRBJ2-2	TRBV7-9	CASSLPSGTPNTGELFF	TGTGCCAGCAGCCTCCCGTCCGGGACACCGAACACCGGGGAGCTGTTTTTT
.	.	TRBJ2-1	TRBV4-1	CASSQASGPSYNEQFF	TGCGCCAGCAGCCAGGCCTCGGGACCGTCCTACAATGAGCAGTTCTTC
.	many	TRBJ2-7	TRBV7-8	CASSPLGFSYEQYF	TGTGCCAGCAGCCCCCTCGGGTTCAGCTACGAGCAGTACTTC
TRBD1	many	TRBJ1-5	TRBV7-9	CASSLGGTGLPTQPQHF	TGTGCCAGCAGCTTAGGCGGGACAGGCCTCCCTACTCAGCCCCAGCATTTT
TRBD1	.	TRBJ1-2	TRBV12-3/TRBV12-4	CASTHPNTVQGTYGYTF	TGTGCCAGCACTCATCCCAATACGGTACAGGGGACCTATGGCTACACCTTC
.	.	TRBJ2-2	TRBV4-3	CASSQELGSTGELFF	TGCGCCAGCAGCCAAGAGCTCGGTTCCACCGGGGAGCTGTTTTTT
TRBD1	.	TRBJ2-5	TRBV7-9	CASNSRDREAIGEKTQYF	TGTGCCAGCAACTCCAGGGACAGGGAGGCGATTGGGGAAAAGACCCAGTACTTC
.	few	TRBJ2-5	TRBV6-5	CASSTDFLQETQYF	TGTGCCAGCAGTACGGACTTCCTACAAGAGACCCAGTACTTC
.	.	TRBJ2-3	TRBV6-2/TRBV6-3	CASSYVITSTDTQYF	TGTGCCAGCAGTTACGTCATAACTAGCACAGATACGCAGTATTTT
.	few	TRBJ1-1	TRBV28	CASSSLETGGGTEAFF	TGTGCCAGCAGCTCACTAGAAACGGGGGGTGGCACTGAAGCTTTCTTT
.	.	TRBJ2-3	TRBV6-5	CASGLTAPSDTQYF	TGTGCCAGCGGGCTGACAGCCCCATCAGATACGCAGTATTTT
.	.	TRBJ1-1	TRBV24-1	CATSGERTEAFF	TGTGCCACCAGTGGAGAACGGACTGAAGCTTTCTTT
TRBD1	few	TRBJ1-2	TRBV7-9	CASSLGGQQYGYTF	TGTGCCAGCAGCTTAGGGGGACAGCAGTATGGCTACACCTTC
.	.	TRBJ2-1	TRBV20-1	CSARPDYPNEQFF	TGCAGTGCTAGACCCGACTACCCCAATGAGCAGTTCTTC
.	few	TRBJ1-1	TRBV15	CATSREGGSPAFF	TGTGCCACCAGCAGAGAGGGGGGCAGCCCGGCTTTCTTT
TRBD2	.	TRBJ2-1	TRBV7-9	CASSFKLAGGNEQFF	TGTGCCAGCAGCTTTAAACTGGCGGGAGGAAATGAGCAGTTCTTC
TRBD1	few	TRBJ2-2	TRBV19	CATPGGVTGELFF	TGTGCCACGCCAGGGGGCGTCACCGGGGAGCTGTTTTTT
.	.	TRBJ1-2	TRBV4-3	CASSQDTDPGYGYTF	TGCGCCAGCAGCCAAGATACAGACCCGGGGTATGGCTACACCTTC
.	few	TRBJ2-1	TRBV28	CASTKNRSYNEQFF	TGTGCCAGCACTAAGAACCGCTCCTACAATGAGCAGTTCTTC
TRBD1	few	TRBJ2-1	TRBV19	CASSAGQGLNEQFF	TGTGCCAGTAGTGCGGGACAGGGCTTAAATGAGCAGTTCTTC
TRBD2	once	TRBJ2-2	TRBV27	CASKLGLDTGELFF	TGTGCCAGCAAACTGGGACTAGACACCGGGGAGCTGTTTTTT
TRBD2	many	TRBJ2-3	TRBV6-6	CASSYGGGADTQYF	TGTGCCAGCAGTTACGGGGGAGGGGCAGATACGCAGTATTTT
.	.	TRBJ1-6	TRBV28	CATLPSSYNSPLHF	TGTGCCACCCTACCGAGCTCCTATAATTCACCCCTCCACTTT
TRBD1	.	TRBJ2-1	TRBV4-1	CASSRGQGPGEQFF	TGCGCCAGCAGCCGAGGACAGGGGCCCGGAGAGCAGTTCTTC
.	.	TRBJ2-1	TRBV27	CASSLVGLNEQFF	TGTGCCAGCAGTTTGGTGGGCCTCAATGAGCAGTTCTTC
.	few	TRBJ1-1	TRBV6-8	CASSVDPGGNTEAFF	TGTGCCAGCAGTGTTGACCCAGGCGGTAACACTGAAGCTTTCTTT
.	few	TRBJ2-2	TRBV12-3/TRBV12-4	CASSFSVEGTLGGELFF	TGTGCCAGCAGTTTTTCGGTGGAAGGGACCCTAGGCGGGGAGCTGTTTTTT
TRBD2	.	TRBJ2-7	TRBV10-2	CASSYERGPGYEQYF	TGCGCCAGCAGCTATGAGCGGGGGCCTGGTTACGAGCAGTACTTC
.	.	TRBJ2-3	TRBV12-5	CASGLVPTDSTDTQYF	TGTGCTAGTGGTTTGGTACCGACTGATAGCACAGATACGCAGTATTTT
.	.	TRBJ2-6	TRBV9	CASSARAGANVLTF	TGTGCCAGCAGCGCAAGGGCTGGGGCCAACGTCCTGACTTTC
.	.	TRBJ2-6	TRBV7-9	CASSQGPVSGANVLTF	TGTGCCAGCAGCCAGGGGCCAGTCTCTGGGGCCAACGTCCTGACTTTC
.	.	TRBJ2-1	TRBV7-6	CASSLGSVHRGTILTNEQFF	TGTGCCAGCAGCTTAGGAAGTGTCCACCGGGGGACCATTTTGACAAATGAGCAGTTCTTC